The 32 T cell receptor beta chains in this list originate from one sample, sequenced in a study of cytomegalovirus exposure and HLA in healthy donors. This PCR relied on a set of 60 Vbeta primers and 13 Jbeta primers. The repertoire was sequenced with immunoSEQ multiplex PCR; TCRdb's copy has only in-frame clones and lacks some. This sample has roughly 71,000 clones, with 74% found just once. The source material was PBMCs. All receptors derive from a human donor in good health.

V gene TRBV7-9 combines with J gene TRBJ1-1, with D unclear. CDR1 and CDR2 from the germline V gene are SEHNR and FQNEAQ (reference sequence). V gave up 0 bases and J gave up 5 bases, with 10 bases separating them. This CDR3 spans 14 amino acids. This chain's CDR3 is CASSLAELDTEAFF. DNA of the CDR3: TGTGCCAGCAGCTTAGCGGAGTTGGATACTGAAGCTTTCTTT.

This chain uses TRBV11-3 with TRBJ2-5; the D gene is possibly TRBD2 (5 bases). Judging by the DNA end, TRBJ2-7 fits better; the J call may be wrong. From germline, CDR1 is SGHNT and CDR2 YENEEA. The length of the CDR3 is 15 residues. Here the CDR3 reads CASSPGSDLPYEQYF. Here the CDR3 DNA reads TGTGCCAGCAGCCCGGGGTCGGACCTCCCCTACGAGCAGTACTTC.

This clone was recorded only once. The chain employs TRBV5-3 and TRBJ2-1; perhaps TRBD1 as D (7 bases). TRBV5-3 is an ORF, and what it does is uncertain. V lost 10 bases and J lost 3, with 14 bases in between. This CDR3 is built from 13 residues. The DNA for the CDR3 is TGTGCCCCCTACAGGGGACTCTACAATGAGCAGTTCTTC. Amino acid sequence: CAPYRGLYNEQFF.

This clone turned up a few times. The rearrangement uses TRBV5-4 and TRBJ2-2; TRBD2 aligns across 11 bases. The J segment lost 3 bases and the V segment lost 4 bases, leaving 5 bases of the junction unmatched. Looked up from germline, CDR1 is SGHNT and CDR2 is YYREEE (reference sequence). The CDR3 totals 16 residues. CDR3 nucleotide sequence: TGTGCCAGCAGCCAATTAGCGGGAGGGTACACCGGGGAGCTGTTTTTT. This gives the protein CASSQLAGGYTGELFF. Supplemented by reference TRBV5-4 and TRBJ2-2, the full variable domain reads ETGVTQSPTHLIKTRGQQVTLRCSSQSGHNTVSWYQQALGQGPQFIFQYYREEENGRGNFPPRFSGLQFPNYSSELNVNALELDDSALYLCASSQLAGGYTGELFFGEGSRLTVL.

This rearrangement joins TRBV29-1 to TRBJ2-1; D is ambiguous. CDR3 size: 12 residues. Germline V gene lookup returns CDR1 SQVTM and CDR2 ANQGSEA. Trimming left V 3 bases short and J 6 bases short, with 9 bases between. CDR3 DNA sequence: TGCAGCGTTGATCCCCAGGCCAATGAGCAGTTCTTC. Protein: CSVDPQANEQFF.

The CDR3 is CASSPWRGDGGYTF. As DNA, the CDR3 is TGTGCCAGTTCCCCGTGGAGGGGCGATGGTGGCTACACCTTC. V usage is TRBV19 and J usage is TRBJ1-2; TRBD1 is a possible D gene (5 bases). The germline V gene has CDR1 LNHDA and CDR2 SQIVND (reference sequence). This CDR3 has 14 amino acids. Trimming shortened V by 8 bases and J by 7 bases, and 20 bases separated the two germline ends.

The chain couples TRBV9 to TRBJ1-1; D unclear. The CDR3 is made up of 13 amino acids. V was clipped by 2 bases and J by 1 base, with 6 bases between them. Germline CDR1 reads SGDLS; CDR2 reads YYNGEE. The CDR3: CASSVLANTEAFF. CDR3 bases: TGTGCCAGCAGCGTGTTGGCGAACACTGAAGCTTTCTTT.

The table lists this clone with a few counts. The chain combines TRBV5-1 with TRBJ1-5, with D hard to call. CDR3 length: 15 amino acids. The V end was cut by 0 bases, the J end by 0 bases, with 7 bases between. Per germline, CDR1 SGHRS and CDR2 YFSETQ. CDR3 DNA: TGCGCCAGCAGCTTGGGGCATCCTAGCAATCAGCCCCAGCATTTT. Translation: CASSLGHPSNQPQHF. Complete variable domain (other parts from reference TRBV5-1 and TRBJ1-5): KAGVTQTPRYLIKTRGQQVTLSCSPISGHRSVSWYQQTPGQGLQFLFEYFSETQRNKGNFPGRFSGRQFSNSRSEMNVSTLELGDSALYLCASSLGHPSNQPQHFGDGTRLSIL.

The CDR3 region is CASIIMRAGAGNQPQHF. The CDR3 bases are TGTGCCAGCATCATTATGAGGGCAGGGGCCGGGAATCAGCCCCAGCATTTT. The genes are TRBV28 and TRBJ1-5; TRBD1 might be the D (6 bases). Germline CDR1 is MDHEN and CDR2 is SYDVKM. The CDR3 length is 17 residues. V was shortened by 7 bases and J by 4 bases, with 23 bases between the two germline ends. The whole variable domain, remainder taken from reference TRBV28 and TRBJ1-5, is DVKVTQSSRYLVKRTGEKVFLECVQDMDHENMFWYRQDPGLGLRLIYFSYDVKMKEKGDIPEGYSVSREKKERFSLILESASTNQTSMYLCASIIMRAGAGNQPQHFGDGTRLSIL.

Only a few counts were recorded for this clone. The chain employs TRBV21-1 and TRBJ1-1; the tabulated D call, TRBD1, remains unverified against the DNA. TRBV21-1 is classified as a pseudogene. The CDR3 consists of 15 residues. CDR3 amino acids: CARLMTAGGDTEAFF. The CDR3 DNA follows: TGTGCCAGGCTAATGACGGCAGGGGGCGACACTGAAGCTTTCTTT.

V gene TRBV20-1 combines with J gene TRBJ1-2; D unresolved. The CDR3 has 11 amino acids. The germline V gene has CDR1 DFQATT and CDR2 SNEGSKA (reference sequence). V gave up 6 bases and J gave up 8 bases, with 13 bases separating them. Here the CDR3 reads CSALAEGGYTF. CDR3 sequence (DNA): TGCAGTGCCTTGGCGGAGGGAGGCTACACCTTC.

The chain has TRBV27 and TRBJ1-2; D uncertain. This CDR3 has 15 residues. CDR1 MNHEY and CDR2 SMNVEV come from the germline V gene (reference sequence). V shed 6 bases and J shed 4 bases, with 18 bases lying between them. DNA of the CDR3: TGTGCCAGCAGCCCTAGGGCGGGCCTGGTCTATGGCTACACCTTC. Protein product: CASSPRAGLVYGYTF.

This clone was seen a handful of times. CDR3 DNA sequence: TGTGCCAGCAGCTTAGGAAGGGGCTGGGGCTACACCTTC. Encoded protein: CASSLGRGWGYTF. The J gene is TRBJ1-2, the V gene TRBV7-9, with D possibly being TRBD1 (5 bases). The germline gives CDR1 SEHNR, CDR2 FQNEAQ (reference sequence). The CDR3 runs 13 residues. The V and J ends lost 1 base and 8 bases respectively, with 11 bases between them.

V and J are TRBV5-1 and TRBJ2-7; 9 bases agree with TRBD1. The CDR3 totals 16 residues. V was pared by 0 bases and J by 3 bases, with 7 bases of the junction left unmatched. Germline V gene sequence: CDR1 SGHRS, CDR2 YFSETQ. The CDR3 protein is CASSLEGWTGDYEQYF. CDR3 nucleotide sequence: TGCGCCAGCAGCTTGGAGGGGTGGACAGGGGACTACGAGCAGTACTTC. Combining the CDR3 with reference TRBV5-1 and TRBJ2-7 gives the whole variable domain KAGVTQTPRYLIKTRGQQVTLSCSPISGHRSVSWYQQTPGQGLQFLFEYFSETQRNKGNFPGRFSGRQFSNSRSEMNVSTLELGDSALYLCASSLEGWTGDYEQYFGPGTRLTVT.

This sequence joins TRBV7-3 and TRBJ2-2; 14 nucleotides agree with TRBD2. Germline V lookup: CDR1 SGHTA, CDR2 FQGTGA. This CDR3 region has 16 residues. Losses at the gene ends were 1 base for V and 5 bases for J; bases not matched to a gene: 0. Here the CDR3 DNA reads TGTGCCAGCAGCTTAAGGACTAGCGGGAGGACCGGGGAGCTGTTTTTT. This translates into CASSLRTSGRTGELFF.

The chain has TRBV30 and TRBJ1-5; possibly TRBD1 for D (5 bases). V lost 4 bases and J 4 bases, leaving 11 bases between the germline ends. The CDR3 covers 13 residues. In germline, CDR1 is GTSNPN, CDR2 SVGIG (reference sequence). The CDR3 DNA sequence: TGTGCCTGGAAAGGTGGGGGGAATCAGCCCCAGCATTTT. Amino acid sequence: CAWKGGGNQPQHF.

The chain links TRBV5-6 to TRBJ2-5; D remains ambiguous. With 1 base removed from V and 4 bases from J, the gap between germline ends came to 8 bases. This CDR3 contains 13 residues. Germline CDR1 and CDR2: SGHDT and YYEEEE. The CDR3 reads CASSLTLRETQYF. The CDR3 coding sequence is TGTGCCAGCAGCTTGACCCTACGAGAGACCCAGTACTTC.

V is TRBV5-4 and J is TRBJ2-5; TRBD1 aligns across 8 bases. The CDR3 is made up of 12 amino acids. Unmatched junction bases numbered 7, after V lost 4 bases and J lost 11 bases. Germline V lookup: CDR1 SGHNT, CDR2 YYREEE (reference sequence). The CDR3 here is CASSQDRAKQYF. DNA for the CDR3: TGTGCCAGCAGCCAGGACAGGGCCAAGCAGTACTTC.

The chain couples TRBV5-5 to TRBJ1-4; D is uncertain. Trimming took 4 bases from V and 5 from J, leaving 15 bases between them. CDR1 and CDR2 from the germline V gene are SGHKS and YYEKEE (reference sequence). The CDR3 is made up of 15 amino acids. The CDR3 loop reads CASSPAGGKNEKLFF. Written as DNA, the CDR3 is TGTGCCAGCAGCCCCGCGGGAGGGAAAAATGAAAAACTGTTTTTT.

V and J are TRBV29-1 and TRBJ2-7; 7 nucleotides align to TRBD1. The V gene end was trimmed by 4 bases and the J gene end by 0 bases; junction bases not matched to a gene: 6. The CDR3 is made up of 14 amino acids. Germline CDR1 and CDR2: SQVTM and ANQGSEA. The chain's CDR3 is CSVVGRDSSYEQYF. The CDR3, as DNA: TGCAGCGTTGTGGGCAGGGACAGCTCCTACGAGCAGTACTTC.

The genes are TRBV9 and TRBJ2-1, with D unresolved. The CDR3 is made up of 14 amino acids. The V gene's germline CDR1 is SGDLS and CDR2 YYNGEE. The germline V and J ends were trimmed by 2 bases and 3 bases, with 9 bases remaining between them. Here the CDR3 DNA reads TGTGCCAGCAGCGTGGCGGCTAGCTACAATGAGCAGTTCTTC. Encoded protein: CASSVAASYNEQFF.

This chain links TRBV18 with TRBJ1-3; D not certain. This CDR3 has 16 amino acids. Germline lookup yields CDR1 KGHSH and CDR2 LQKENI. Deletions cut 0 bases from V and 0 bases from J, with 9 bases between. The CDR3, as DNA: TGTGCCAGCTCACCACCCCGGGGAAACTCTGGAAACACCATATATTTT. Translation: CASSPPRGNSGNTIYF.

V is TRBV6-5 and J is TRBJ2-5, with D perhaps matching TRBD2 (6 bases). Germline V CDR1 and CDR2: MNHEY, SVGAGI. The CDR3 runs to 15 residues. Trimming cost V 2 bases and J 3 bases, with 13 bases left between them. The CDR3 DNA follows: TGTGCCAGCAGTTACGGGTCGGCGGGAAAAGAGACCCAGTACTTC. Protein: CASSYGSAGKETQYF.

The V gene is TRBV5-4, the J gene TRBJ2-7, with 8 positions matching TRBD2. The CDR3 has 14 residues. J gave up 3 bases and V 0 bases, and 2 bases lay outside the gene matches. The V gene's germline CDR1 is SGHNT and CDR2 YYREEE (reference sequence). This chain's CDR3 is CASSLAGGDYEQYF. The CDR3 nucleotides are TGTGCCAGCAGCTTGGCGGGAGGGGACTACGAGCAGTACTTC.

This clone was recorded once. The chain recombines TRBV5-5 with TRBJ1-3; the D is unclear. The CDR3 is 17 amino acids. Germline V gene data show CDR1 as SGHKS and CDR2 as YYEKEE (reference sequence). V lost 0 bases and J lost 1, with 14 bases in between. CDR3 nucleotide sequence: TGTGCCAGCAGCTTGGAGGGAGGCGGACTATCTGGAAACACCATATATTTT. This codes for CASSLEGGGLSGNTIYF. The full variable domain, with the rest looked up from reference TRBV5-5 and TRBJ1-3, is DAGVTQSPTHLIKTRGQQVTLRCSPISGHKSVSWYQQVLGQGPQFIFQYYEKEERGRGNFPDRFSARQFPNYSSELNVNALLLGDSALYLCASSLEGGGLSGNTIYFGEGSWLTVV.

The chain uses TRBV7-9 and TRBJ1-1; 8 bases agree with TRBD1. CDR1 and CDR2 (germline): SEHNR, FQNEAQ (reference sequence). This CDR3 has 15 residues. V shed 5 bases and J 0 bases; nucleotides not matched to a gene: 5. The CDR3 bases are TGTGCCAGCAGCCTTCGACAGGGGATGAACACTGAAGCTTTCTTT. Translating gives CASSLRQGMNTEAFF.

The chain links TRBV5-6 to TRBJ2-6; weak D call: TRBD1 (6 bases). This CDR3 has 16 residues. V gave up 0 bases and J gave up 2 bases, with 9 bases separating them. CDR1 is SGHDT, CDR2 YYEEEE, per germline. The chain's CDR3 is CASSLVGATGANVLTF. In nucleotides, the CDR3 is TGTGCCAGCAGCTTGGTGGGGGCCACTGGGGCCAACGTCCTGACTTTC.

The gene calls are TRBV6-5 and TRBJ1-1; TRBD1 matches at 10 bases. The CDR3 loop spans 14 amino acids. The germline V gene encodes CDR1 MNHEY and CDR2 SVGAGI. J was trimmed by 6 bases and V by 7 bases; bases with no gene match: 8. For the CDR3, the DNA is TGTGCCAGCACACTCGGGACAGGGGCGCCTGAAGCTTTCTTT. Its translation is CASTLGTGAPEAFF.

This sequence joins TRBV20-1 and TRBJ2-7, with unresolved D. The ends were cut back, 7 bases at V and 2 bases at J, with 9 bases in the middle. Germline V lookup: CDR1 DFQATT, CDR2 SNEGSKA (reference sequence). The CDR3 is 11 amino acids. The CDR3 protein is CSVRTAYEQYF. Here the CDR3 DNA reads TGCAGTGTCAGAACAGCCTACGAGCAGTACTTC.

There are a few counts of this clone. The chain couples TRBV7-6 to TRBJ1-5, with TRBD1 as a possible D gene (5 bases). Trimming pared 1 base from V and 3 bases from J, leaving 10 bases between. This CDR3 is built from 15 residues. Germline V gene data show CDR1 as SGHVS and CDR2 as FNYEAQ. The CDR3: CASSLVTGTNQPQHF. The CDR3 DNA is TGTGCCAGCAGCTTAGTCACAGGCACCAATCAGCCCCAGCATTTT.

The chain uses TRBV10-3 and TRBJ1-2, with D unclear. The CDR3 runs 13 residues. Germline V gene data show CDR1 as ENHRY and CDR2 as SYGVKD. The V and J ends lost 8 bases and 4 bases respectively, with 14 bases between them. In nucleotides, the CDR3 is TGTGCCATCGTCGAGGGCCCTTCCTATGGCTACACCTTC. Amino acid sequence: CAIVEGPSYGYTF.

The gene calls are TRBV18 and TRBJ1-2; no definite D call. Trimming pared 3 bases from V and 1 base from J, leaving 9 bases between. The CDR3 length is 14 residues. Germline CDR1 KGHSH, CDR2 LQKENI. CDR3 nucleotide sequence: TGTGCCAGCTCACCTGAAAGAGTTAACTATGGCTACACCTTC. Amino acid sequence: CASSPERVNYGYTF.